These 15 T cell receptor beta chains originate from one sample sequenced in a study of human T cells and chemical hapten exposure. Indicated time point: patch test 2, 6 weeks after DPC sensitization. Treatment given: therapeutic diphenylcyclopropenone sensitization with weekly scalp DPC. TCRdb ran MiXCR on the RACE reads and lists one entry per CDR3 protein. The sample lists around 360,000 distinct CDR3 sequences, about 6% occurring once. Sequences were derived from whole blood, sampled in connection with sensitization to the hapten diphenylcyclopropenone (DPC). These receptors were taken from a woman aged 18-29 years with alopecia areata. Some clones in this sample may be carry-over from other donors' samples.

This clonotype was counted ten times or more. The genes are TRBV6-5 and TRBJ1-3; tentative D call: TRBD1 (6 bases). CDR1 and CDR2 (germline): MNHEY, SVGAGI. Trimming stripped 2 bases from V and 0 bases from J, with 8 bases between. The CDR3 contains 15 residues. The CDR3 protein is CASSYQGTSGNTIYF. CDR3 DNA: TGTGCCAGCAGTTACCAGGGGACCTCTGGAAACACCATATATTTT.

This clonotype occurred a few times. The chain is built from TRBV5-6 and TRBJ1-6, with unresolved D. The length of the CDR3 is 15 residues. Trimming cost V 1 base and J 7 bases, with 12 bases left between them. The germline V gene has CDR1 SGHDT and CDR2 YYEEEE. CDR3 nucleotides: TGTGCCAGCAGCTTGTGGAGGGAAGGGAATTCACCCCTCCACTTT. It encodes CASSLWREGNSPLHF.

The chain combines TRBV24-1 with TRBJ2-2; 7 nucleotides agree with TRBD1. The CDR3 consists of 17 residues. J gave up 0 bases and V 4 bases, and 7 bases lay outside the gene matches. The germline V gene encodes CDR1 KGHDR and CDR2 SFDVKD. The DNA for the CDR3 is TGTGCCACCAGTGACAAAGGACAGGATTCGAACACCGGGGAGCTGTTTTTT. This codes for CATSDKGQDSNTGELFF.

This clonotype came up a few times. The rearrangement links TRBV20-1 to TRBJ2-3, with 8 bases that match TRBD1. Germline V gene data show CDR1 as DFQATT and CDR2 as SNEGSKA (reference sequence). The V segment lost 6 bases and the J segment 3 bases; nucleotides outside the gene matches: 8. The CDR3 consists of 14 residues. The CDR3 coding sequence is TGCAGTGCCAACCCGGGACAGGCGACAGATACGCAGTATTTT. Translated, it gives CSANPGQATDTQYF.

In its sample, this clonotype was seen many times. The V gene is TRBV18, the J gene TRBJ1-4; TRBD1 agrees at 9 bases. Germline V lookup: CDR1 KGHSH, CDR2 LQKENI. V was clipped by 0 bases and J by 10 bases; unmatched bases: 6. This CDR3 has 15 residues. CDR3 loop: CASSPPASGQGKLFF. CDR3 nucleotides: TGTGCCAGCTCACCACCAGCATCGGGACAGGGAAAACTGTTTTTT.

This clonotype appeared many times. The chain carries TRBV6-5 and TRBJ1-1; D not certain. The CDR3 has 12 amino acids. Trimming took 3 bases from V and 4 from J, leaving 6 bases between them. Germline CDR1 is MNHEY and CDR2 is SVGAGI. The CDR3 region has the DNA TGTGCCAGCAGTTATTACCCCACTGAAGCTTTCTTT. Translation: CASSYYPTEAFF.

The chain joins TRBV25-1 to TRBJ1-3; a possible D gene is TRBD1 (6 bases). V was cut by 7 bases and J by 4 bases, with 11 bases left in between. The CDR3 runs 13 residues. Germline CDR1 reads MGHDK; CDR2 reads SYGVNS. The CDR3 protein is CASTLTGGNTIYF. CDR3 nucleotides: TGTGCCAGCACCCTGACAGGAGGAAACACCATATATTTT.

The table lists this clonotype with many counts. The rearrangement links TRBV7-2 to TRBJ1-1; D is undetermined. CDR1 is SGHTA and CDR2 is FQGNSA in the germline V gene. The germline V and J ends were trimmed by 5 bases and 0 bases, with 16 bases remaining between them. The CDR3 length is 16 residues. This CDR3 is CASSLLPMGLNTEAFF. The CDR3 bases are TGTGCCAGCAGCCTACTACCAATGGGCCTGAACACTGAAGCTTTCTTT.

This clonotype was counted only a few times. J is TRBJ1-1 and V is TRBV4-1, with a weak D call TRBD1 (6 bases). The CDR3 loop spans 17 amino acids. The ends were cut back, 5 bases at V and 5 bases at J, with 24 bases in the middle. Germline CDR1 and CDR2: MGHRA and YSYEKL. In nucleotides, the CDR3 is TGCGCCAGCAGCTCCCCCTTGACGCGACAGGCGAGGACTGAAGCTTTCTTT. It translates to CASSSPLTRQARTEAFF.

There are many counts of this clonotype. The V gene is TRBV28, the J gene TRBJ2-1; D unclear. The CDR3 runs to 16 residues. Germline values: CDR1 MDHEN, CDR2 SYDVKM. V lost 3 bases to trimming and J lost 2 bases, with 14 bases between them. The CDR3 DNA reads TGTGCCAGCAGTTTCTCCCCGCGGAGCACCTACAATGAGCAGTTCTTC. As protein: CASSFSPRSTYNEQFF. The whole variable domain, remainder taken from reference TRBV28 and TRBJ2-1, is DVKVTQSSRYLVKRTGEKVFLECVQDMDHENMFWYRQDPGLGLRLIYFSYDVKMKEKGDIPEGYSVSREKKERFSLILESASTNQTSMYLCASSFSPRSTYNEQFFGPGTRLTVL.

This clonotype was seen a few times. The rearrangement uses TRBV5-1 and TRBJ2-3; 14 bases fit TRBD2. This CDR3 is built from 23 residues. The J segment lost 0 bases and the V segment lost 4 bases, leaving 22 bases of the junction unmatched. Germline V gene sequence: CDR1 SGHRS, CDR2 YFSETQ. The CDR3 DNA is TGCGCCAGCAGCAGAATCAGGGGGCTCCCGGGACTAGCGGGGGATACAAGCACAGATACGCAGTATTTT. Translated: CASSRIRGLPGLAGDTSTDTQYF.

This clonotype has ten or more counts. The chain recombines TRBV6-2 or TRBV6-3 with TRBJ1-1, with TRBD1 identical over 8 bases. The J segment lost 3 bases and the V segment lost 4 bases, leaving 13 bases of the junction unmatched. The CDR3 totals 17 residues. Germline V lookup: CDR1 MNHEY, CDR2 SVGEGT. CDR3 residues: CASSFRTGQPSDTEAFF. The CDR3 DNA sequence: TGTGCCAGCAGTTTCCGGACAGGGCAGCCCTCGGACACTGAAGCTTTCTTT.

The V call is TRBV4-2, the J call TRBJ2-3; no reliable D call. The CDR3 has 15 amino acids. V lost 0 bases, J lost 0 bases, and 7 bases lay in between. Germline values: CDR1 LGHNA, CDR2 YNFKEQ. The CDR3 is CASSQDRESTDTQYF. The CDR3 DNA is TGTGCCAGCAGCCAAGACCGAGAAAGCACAGATACGCAGTATTTT.

This clonotype was detected ten times or more. The chain couples TRBV20-1 to TRBJ2-2, with 7 bases fitting TRBD2. This CDR3 spans 14 amino acids. Germline V gene lookup returns CDR1 DFQATT and CDR2 SNEGSKA (reference sequence). The V and J ends lost 6 bases and 0 bases, in that order; junction bases with no gene match: 4. The CDR3, as DNA: TGCAGTGCGGCGGCGGGGGCGAACACCGGGGAGCTGTTTTTT. This sequence encodes CSAAAGANTGELFF.

This clonotype was detected a few times. The chain employs TRBV6-6 and TRBJ2-3, with 9 bases identical to TRBD1. CDR1 and CDR2 from the germline V gene are MNHNY and SVGAGI (reference sequence). Trimming cost V 6 bases and J 0 bases; bases outside gene matches: 10. The CDR3 consists of 17 residues. The CDR3 protein is CASSLDTGGPSTDTQYF. In DNA, the CDR3 is TGTGCCAGCAGCCTTGATACAGGGGGCCCAAGCACAGATACGCAGTATTTT.